Listed below are T cell receptor beta chains from one sample, sequenced in a study of blood T cells in healthy people across ages. TCRdb reprocessed the 5' RACE reads with MiXCR, giving one entry per CDR3 protein. The sample includes some 1.7 million distinct CDR3 sequences, roughly 27% seen only once; the top ten take approximately 7.7%. The sample was blood. The source is a woman aged 25-40 years in good health. CDR3s include the opening cysteine and the closing phenylalanine or tryptophan. D genes are given only for firm matches. Clone size is not always given. Where it is, it says once, few, many or a class for expanded clones.

CASSYSAGPYEQYF,TGTGCCAGCAGTTACTCGGCAGGACCCTACGAGCAGTACTTC,many,TRBV6-6,TRBJ2-7,-
CASSEGYTEQFF,TGTGCCAGCAGTGAAGGATACACTGAGCAGTTCTTC,-,TRBV2,TRBJ2-1,-
CSAAAGVGREQYF,TGCAGTGCCGCAGCGGGAGTCGGCCGCGAGCAGTACTTC,many,TRBV20-1,TRBJ2-7,TRBD2
CASSLGVGINYGYTF,TGCGCCAGCAGCTTGGGAGTCGGCATTAACTATGGCTACACCTTC,few,TRBV5-1,TRBJ1-2,-
CSARTSRNQPQHF,TGCAGTGCGCGGACGAGTCGCAATCAGCCCCAGCATTTT,few,TRBV20-1,TRBJ1-5,-
CASTTSPDRGYGYTF,TGTGCCAGCACGACAAGTCCGGACAGGGGTTATGGCTACACCTTC,many,TRBV12-3/TRBV12-4,TRBJ1-2,TRBD1
CASSPDRGLIEAQYF,TGCGCCAGCAGCCCCGACAGGGGGCTTATTGAGGCCCAGTACTTC,few,TRBV5-1,TRBJ2-5,TRBD1
CASTTSIGLGREGTQYF,TGTGCCAGCACCACCTCTATTGGCCTGGGACGGGAAGGGACCCAGTACTTC,-,TRBV6-6,TRBJ2-5,-
CASSLFQNYGYTF,TGCGCCAGCAGCTTGTTTCAGAACTATGGCTACACCTTC,-,TRBV5-1,TRBJ1-2,-
CASSWGKDTQYF,TGTGCCAGCAGCTGGGGGAAAGATACGCAGTATTTT,many,TRBV7-2,TRBJ2-3,-
CSADGLAGGDGLRDTQYF,TGCAGTGCAGATGGACTAGCGGGGGGGGACGGGTTAAGAGATACGCAGTATTTT,-,TRBV20-1,TRBJ2-3,TRBD2
CASNPQTGELFF,TGTGCCAGCAACCCACAAACCGGGGAGCTGTTTTTT,few,TRBV5-6,TRBJ2-2,-
CASSLWEDYGYTF,TGCGCCAGCAGCTTGTGGGAGGATTATGGCTACACCTTC,few,TRBV5-1,TRBJ1-2,-
CASRGGLAGHSNTGELFF,TGTGCCAGCAGAGGAGGACTAGCGGGGCACTCGAACACCGGGGAGCTGTTTTTT,-,TRBV6-1,TRBJ2-2,TRBD2
CASSPRTGQGFTEAFF,TGTGCCAGCTCACCACGCACGGGACAGGGATTTACTGAAGCTTTCTTT,many,TRBV18,TRBJ1-1,TRBD1
CASSPDPRAYEQYF,TGTGCCAGCAGCCCCGATCCTCGGGCCTACGAGCAGTACTTC,many,TRBV7-8,TRBJ2-7,-
CSVDGAGVEQYF,TGCAGCGTTGATGGCGCCGGGGTCGAGCAGTACTTC,many,TRBV29-1,TRBJ2-7,-
CASSWGQSYEQYF,TGTGCCAGCAGTTGGGGACAGTCTTACGAGCAGTACTTC,many,TRBV6-6,TRBJ2-7,TRBD1
CASSLEEDRALSYEQYF,TGTGCCAGCAGCTTAGAAGAGGACAGGGCGCTCTCCTACGAGCAGTACTTC,many,TRBV7-2,TRBJ2-7,TRBD1
CASDKSSQGSATDTQYF,TGTGCCAGCGACAAATCTAGCCAGGGATCGGCGACAGATACGCAGTATTTT,few,TRBV12-3/TRBV12-4,TRBJ2-3,-
CASSQRGPLGYNEQFF,TGCGCCAGCAGCCAAAGGGGACCCCTCGGCTACAATGAGCAGTTCTTC,-,TRBV5-1,TRBJ2-1,-
CASSSSGRGTYEQYF,TGTGCCAGCAGTTCTAGCGGGAGAGGGACCTACGAGCAGTACTTC,many,TRBV6-5,TRBJ2-7,TRBD2
CSVYPGGRNTEAFF,TGCAGCGTTTACCCAGGGGGCAGGAACACTGAAGCTTTCTTT,-,TRBV29-1,TRBJ1-1,TRBD1
CASSGGSGGRNEQFF,TGCGCCAGCAGTGGGGGGAGCGGGGGCCGAAATGAGCAGTTCTTC,few,TRBV10-2,TRBJ2-1,TRBD2
CASIGRVNEQFF,TGTGCCAGCATAGGGAGGGTCAATGAGCAGTTCTTC,-,TRBV2,TRBJ2-1,TRBD2
CASSPASGGEGYTF,TGTGCCAGCTCACCAGCGTCGGGGGGCGAGGGCTACACCTTC,few,TRBV18,TRBJ1-2,-
CSVRGGVNREQYF,TGCAGCGTCCGGGGAGGGGTAAATCGAGAGCAGTACTTC,few,TRBV29-1,TRBJ2-7,TRBD2
CASKLAGVGEQYF,TGTGCCAGCAAACTAGCGGGAGTGGGGGAGCAGTACTTC,many,TRBV12-3/TRBV12-4,TRBJ2-7,TRBD2
CASGRGGRLDTQYF,TGTGCCAGCGGGCGCGGGGGGCGTCTAGATACGCAGTATTTT,few,TRBV7-3,TRBJ2-3,TRBD2
CARSFDTVKYQETQYF,TGTGCCAGAAGCTTTGACACCGTAAAGTACCAAGAGACCCAGTACTTC,few,TRBV5-3,TRBJ2-5,-
CASSEAAGFNYGYTF,TGTGCCAGCAGCGAGGCTGCAGGGTTTAACTATGGCTACACCTTC,-,TRBV9,TRBJ1-2,-
CTSSLGRGYTF,TGTACCAGCAGTTTAGGCCGTGGCTACACCTTC,few,TRBV12-3/TRBV12-4,TRBJ1-2,-
CASSLTAGDNEQFF,TGTGCCAGCAGCTTGACAGCGGGAGACAATGAGCAGTTCTTC,-,TRBV7-9,TRBJ2-1,TRBD2
CASSELAGSYNEQYF,TGTGCCAGCAGTGAACTAGCGGGCTCCTACAATGAGCAGTACTTC,-,TRBV2,TRBJ2-7,TRBD2